This TCR beta chain emerged from a study of blood T cells in healthy people across ages (dated by TCRdb to between 2015 and 2016). For the study in its entirety: In model experiments, template switching captured roughly one uniquely barcoded TCR beta cDNA molecule for every two T cells. Age-related changes in TCR beta repertoire diversity were measured in the study by deep sequencing normalized with unique cDNA molecular identifiers. Donors were grouped into four age groups: young (average roughly 15 years), middle-aged (39), aged (around 60) and long-lived (approximately 81). To avoid experimental bias, donors of different ages were spread randomly across the sequencing lanes. Two additional independent replicas of 1 million unique cDNA reads from the same blood draw were analyzed for two donors (one aged 18 to 29 and one aged 80 or older). General conclusions and limits of the study: Bulk unsorted PBMC profiling prevented conclusive comparison of naive and antigen-experienced compartments. The long-lived group showed more naive CD4+ T cells, fewer expanded clones and increased TCR diversity than the aged group, suggesting age selection. Observed TCR beta diversity per million T cells fell roughly linearly with age, and a significant reduction was already apparent by age around 40. Because the CMV infection status of the donors was unknown, age-related changes in expanded clonotypes may potentially have been confounded. A strong correlation was found between observed TCR beta diversity and the percentage of naive T cells measured by flow cytometry. Estimates of total diversity based on one million sequenced T cells were regarded as lower bounds and as underestimates.

The germline V gene encodes CDR1 SGHRS and CDR2 YFSETQ. V is cut by 7 bases and J by 4 bases, and the space between the germline ends is 14 bases. CDR3 length: 13 amino acids, cysteine to phenylalanine. This entry keeps only the CDR3 DNA: 39 bases, framed from base 1. As for this clonotype: Its binding antigen is unknown. The input lacks base qualities; no much larger clone sits a single base away.

Libraries were built with 5' RACE. The sequencer listed for this sample is Illumina HiSeq 2500. A second PCR of about 7 to 12 cycles was run with a J-beta primer mix and a sample-barcoded 5' primer. A template-switch 5' adaptor carrying 12 random nucleotides introduced a unique molecular identifier onto each TCR beta cDNA molecule. Each sample yielded at least 2.5 million CDR3-containing paired-end reads. The Mint cDNA synthesis kit, primed by a TRBC-specific oligonucleotide, was used to synthesize first-strand cDNA from all RNA. All cDNA was treated with uracil-DNA glycosylase and then went through a first 18-cycle PCR with the universal primers M1SS and BC2_uni_R. The published analysis was carried out like this. For normalization, 1 million high-quality reads were randomly selected from each sample, with every read carrying a distinct molecular identifier. Instead of being binned into consensus sequences, reads that shared molecular identifiers were thrown out. MiTCR, run with a Q25 quality threshold and the strictest error-elimination algorithm, handled CDR3 identification, clonotype clustering and error correction. A nonparametric unseen species model with Euler transformation was used to estimate lower-bound total TCR beta diversity. Through fastp at Q25 and MiXCR, TCRdb rebuilt clones from the public reads, retaining in-frame beta chains. Each entry is one CDR3 protein sequence, shown with its most common DNA and genes. Here the V and J calls rest on TCRdb's processing, not on the authors' analysis. The sample table shows about 1.5 million distinct CDR3 sequences, and 42% are seen once. The ten largest clonotypes hold 7.9% of the sample.

Systemically healthy Caucasian individuals from Russia, 35 to 50 in total and aged about 6 to 100 years, were included as donors. Roughly 10 milliliters of peripheral blood were collected from each donor into EDTA-treated Vacutainer tubes. Ficoll-Paque density-gradient centrifugation was used to isolate PBMCs, with at least 7 million per sample. Total RNA was extracted from PBMCs with Trizol reagent, with at least 5.5 micrograms obtained per sample. The percentages of naive CD45RAhigh/CD27high T cells were determined by flow cytometry on a PBMC aliquot from every donor. The sample consisted of blood. The chain couples TRBV5-1 to TRBJ1-2, with TRBD1 tentatively as D gene (5 bases match). This TCR was recovered from a woman under 30 in good health. The DNA is TGCGCCAGCGAACCTACGGGACTCTATGGCTACACCTTC. Protein translation: CASEPTGLYGYTF.